This entry features one TCR beta chain sequence. The antigen remains unidentified. Autoimmune disease history or systemic immunosuppression led to patient exclusion. These data are taken from a study of OX40 agonist ivuxolimab in advanced cancers. Study at large: Three partial responders included one hepatocellular carcinoma patient and two cutaneous melanoma patients. Findings and caveats of the study: Clonal expansion was among the lowest in partial responders at 0.1-3.0 mg/kg, especially CD8+. There was clonal expansion of CD4+ and CD8+ blood T cells by week 6 at 0.1 to 3.0 mg/kg.

The V gene's germline CDR1 is LNHDA and CDR2 SQIVND (reference sequence). Between the trimmed V and J ends, which lost 5 bases and 5 bases, there was a span of 13 bases. This CDR3 contains 14 residues. TCRdb's copy holds only in-frame clones and misses some; the assay was immunoSEQ multiplex PCR. The sample consists of around 60,000 clones, about 87% of them appearing once. The receptor was isolated from an adult with an advanced solid tumor such as melanoma, head and neck, liver or kidney cancer. This material consisted of CD4+ or CD8+ T cells sorted from blood, taken in a trial of the OX40 agonist ivuxolimab. The chain combines TRBV19 with TRBJ1-5; perhaps TRBD1 as D (5 bases). In DNA, the CDR3 is TGTGCCAGTAGTCCGCGGGGGTCCGATCAGCCCCAGCATTTT. This encodes CASSPRGSDQPQHF. Based on the CDR3 plus reference TRBV19 and TRBJ1-5, the full variable domain is DGGITQSPKYLFRKEGQNVTLSCEQNLNHDAMYWYRQDPGQGLRLIYYSQIVNDFQKGDIAEGYSVSREKKESFPLTVTSAQKNPTAFYLCASSPRGSDQPQHFGDGTRLSIL.